These T cell receptor beta chains were read from a single sample in a study of cytomegalovirus exposure and HLA in healthy donors. Clones were read by immunoSEQ multiplex PCR, and TCRdb kept only the in-frame ones, dropping some. Of some 150,000 clones detected, 70% to 80% appear once; the ten largest clones hold about 1.3%. Sequencing was performed on PBMCs. The origin of the receptors is a man aged 55 to 70 in good health and CMV-seronegative. CDR3s leave out the opening cysteine and the closing phenylalanine or tryptophan.

J gene	V gene	CDR3 protein
TRBJ2-1	TRBV5-1	ASSQQTGGDYNEQF
TRBJ2-7	TRBV2	ASSEQGGGTYEQY
TRBJ2-7	TRBV28	ASSFLAGWY
TRBJ2-7	TRBV9	ASSTSPRTGTSEQY
TRBJ2-5	TRBV18	ATTIAGGQETQY
TRBJ1-1	TRBV7-2	ASSRVALSTEAF
TRBJ2-2	TRBV28	ASSPGALYTGELF
TRBJ2-5	TRBV7-6	ASSFVRGSQGLETQY
TRBJ2-7	TRBV10-2	ASSGLGSVTYEQY
TRBJ2-1	TRBV7-9	ASSLGQGSYNEQF
TRBJ1-3	TRBV6-5	ASRKQSGNTIY
TRBJ2-5	TRBV7-2	ASSWGQGAPETQY
TRBJ2-3	TRBV7-6	ASSLVDGGFGTDTQY
TRBJ2-2	TRBV11-2	ASSLGPFRQGQNTGELF
TRBJ1-6	TRBV5-6	ASSLEVRGLLH
TRBJ1-6	TRBV5-1	ASSLGTGENSPLH
TRBJ2-2	TRBV10-3	AIRVGGENTGELF
TRBJ1-6	TRBV7-8	ASSLATGNSPLH
TRBJ2-4	TRBV7-5	VRSLGLAGGNRGAKNIQY
TRBJ2-7	TRBV11-2	ASSISGGAYEQY
TRBJ2-4	TRBV15	ATSSRDRRLGAKNIQY
TRBJ2-7	TRBV29-1	SVGGGGPAQY
TRBJ2-1	TRBV7-7	ASSLVQGAYNEQF
TRBJ2-1	TRBV12-5	ASGLGVTDEQF
TRBJ2-7	TRBV7-2	ASSPSGGVPYEQY
TRBJ2-3	TRBV27	ASSPGTGHLTDTQY
TRBJ2-1	TRBV11-2	ASSLGLAGGSYNEQF
TRBJ2-5	TRBV28	ASRETSGREETQY
TRBJ2-7	TRBV16	ASSQLLLAPY
TRBJ2-7	TRBV6-5	ASSYSFTETYEQY
TRBJ1-6	TRBV29-1	SVRSGRGHSPLH
TRBJ2-3	TRBV28	ASSFGVGGLVDTQY
TRBJ2-3	TRBV27	ASSLGLAGGSDTQY
TRBJ1-6	TRBV2	AINSNSPLH
TRBJ2-5	TRBV6-1	ASRSGTGSAETQY
TRBJ2-7	TRBV5-4	ASSSNRDLRGQY
TRBJ1-4	TRBV6-6	ASSSGGSNEKLF
TRBJ1-5	TRBV19	ASNVVATTFSNQPQH
TRBJ2-1	TRBV15	ATSTYGGGRPYNEQF
TRBJ2-5	TRBV10-3	AISGYVQETQY
TRBJ1-4	TRBV11-2	ASRFTTGDEKLF
TRBJ2-5	TRBV5-6	ASSLGDREMGETQY
TRBJ2-1	TRBV18	ASSNQAPAGNEQF
TRBJ1-2	TRBV28	ASSAGQKYGYT
TRBJ1-1	TRBV7-2	ASSLSRMNTEAF
TRBJ2-3	TRBV2	ASSGLASDTQY
TRBJ2-1	TRBV2	ATIIGRLAGGYSYNEQF
TRBJ2-7	TRBV27	ASSLLSVSTEQY
TRBJ1-3	TRBV18	ASSPLAGLSSGNTIY
TRBJ1-4	TRBV7-9	ASSLGNSGEKLF
TRBJ1-3	TRBV9	ASSAAGAGNTIY
TRBJ2-3	TRBV7-2	ASSRSGFTSTDTQY
TRBJ2-3	TRBV5-1	ASSQTRDRVTQY
TRBJ1-2	TRBV27	ASSGNNYGYT
TRBJ2-2	TRBV7-6	ASSLRQGSGELF
TRBJ1-4	TRBV6-5	ASSSREKLF
TRBJ1-6	TRBV27	ASSDRGRTYNSPLH
TRBJ1-5	TRBV25-1	ASSGQTGVIRNQPQH
TRBJ2-5	TRBV7-2	ASSGGVFEETQY
TRBJ2-1	TRBV9	ASSVADIPVNEQF